This is a list of T cell receptor beta chains from one sample in a study of patients and donors after allogeneic stem cell transplantation. One entry per CDR3 protein, called by TCRdb with MiXCR from the RT-PCR reads. This sample yields roughly 230,000 distinct CDR3 sequences, of which roughly 14% are seen a single time; around a tenth belongs to the top ten. Material for sequencing was blood, either unsorted or a sorted T cell fraction (not recorded which). These receptors were collected from a human donor who was either an allogeneic HSCT recipient or a stem cell or donor lymphocyte infusion donor (not recorded which). It is not recorded whose cells these are; they may come from a transplant donor. The CDR3 runs from the conserved cysteine through the conserved F or W. The D gene is left open where the match is weak. The size entry is marked missing in some rows and otherwise reads once, few, many or a size class.

few	NA	TRBV16	TRBJ1-2	TGTGCCAGCAGCCAATTGAGCTATGGCTACACCTTC	CASSQLSYGYTF
many	NA	TRBV20-1	TRBJ1-1	TGCAGTGCTAGAGATCTTCAAAGAAGCTGGTCTGAAGCTTTCTTT	CSARDLQRSWSEAFF
NA	NA	TRBV7-9	TRBJ1-2	TGTGCCAGCAGCCCCACCTTCGGGGACTATGGCTACACCTTC	CASSPTFGDYGYTF
few	NA	TRBV20-1	TRBJ2-7	TGCAGTGCTAGAGCCCTCACGGGCCTCTCCTACGAGCAGTACTTC	CSARALTGLSYEQYF
NA	NA	TRBV24-1	TRBJ2-1	TGTGCCACCAGTGATTTTGGTAGCGGACATGAGCAGTTCTTC	CATSDFGSGHEQFF
NA	NA	TRBV27	TRBJ2-7	TGTGCCAGCAGTTTTTCCCCCGGTTCCTACGAGCAGTACTTC	CASSFSPGSYEQYF
many	TRBD1	TRBV29-1	TRBJ1-6	TGCAGCGTTGGTACAGGGGATTCACCCCTCCACTTT	CSVGTGDSPLHF
many	NA	TRBV5-1	TRBJ2-2	TGCGCCAGCATAAATAGCAGCAAAACCGGGGAGCTGTTTTTT	CASINSSKTGELFF
many	NA	TRBV11-2	TRBJ2-3	TGTGCCAGCAGCTTAGGAGACCGACTAGGGAGTGGCCGGGCAGATACGCAGTATTTT	CASSLGDRLGSGRADTQYF
NA	TRBD2	TRBV20-1	TRBJ2-3	TGCAGTGCTAGCGGGGGGGCAAGGGGAGATACGCAGTATTTT	CSASGGARGDTQYF